Detailed here is one TCR beta chain. Antigen: not known. The entry originates in a study of siplizumab effects on memory and regulatory T cells. General study findings and limits: Roughly 75-96% of proliferating clones (CD4+ or CD8+) could not be assigned a naive or memory phenotype.

V lost 1 base, J lost 8 bases, and 12 bases lay in between. CDR3 length: 14 amino acids. Germline assignment: CDR1 SGHTA and CDR2 FQGNSA. Libraries were prepared by immunoSEQ multiplex PCR; TCRdb keeps only in-frame clonotypes and omits some of them. Of about 99,000 clones listed, 85% to 95% were seen once; the top ten hold approximately 0.6%. The TCR sequence derives from a human donor in good health. This chain links TRBV7-2 with TRBJ2-1; D might be TRBD2 (5 bases). Sequencing was carried out using Tregs sorted from blood. As DNA, the CDR3 is TGTGCCAGCAGCTTAGAACTAGGTATGCATGAGCAGTTCTTC. This gives the protein CASSLELGMHEQFF.